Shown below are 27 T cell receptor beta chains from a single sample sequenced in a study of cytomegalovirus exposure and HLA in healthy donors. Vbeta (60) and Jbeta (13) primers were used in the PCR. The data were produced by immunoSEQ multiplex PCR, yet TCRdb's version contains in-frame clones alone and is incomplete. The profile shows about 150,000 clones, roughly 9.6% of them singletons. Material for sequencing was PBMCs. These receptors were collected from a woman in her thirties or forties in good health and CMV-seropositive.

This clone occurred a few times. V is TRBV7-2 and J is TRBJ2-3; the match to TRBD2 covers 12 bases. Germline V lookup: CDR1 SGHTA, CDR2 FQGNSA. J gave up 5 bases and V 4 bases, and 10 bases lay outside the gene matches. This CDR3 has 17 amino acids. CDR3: CASSSGLAGRGGDTQYF. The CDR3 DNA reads TGTGCCAGCAGCTCTGGACTAGCGGGGCGGGGGGGAGATACGCAGTATTTT. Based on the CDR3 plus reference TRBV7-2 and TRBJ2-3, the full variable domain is GAGVSQSPSNKVTEKGKDVELRCDPISGHTALYWYRQSLGQGLEFLIYFQGNSAPDKSGLPSDRFSAERTGGSVSTLTIQRTQQEDSAVYLCASSSGLAGRGGDTQYFGPGTRLTVL.

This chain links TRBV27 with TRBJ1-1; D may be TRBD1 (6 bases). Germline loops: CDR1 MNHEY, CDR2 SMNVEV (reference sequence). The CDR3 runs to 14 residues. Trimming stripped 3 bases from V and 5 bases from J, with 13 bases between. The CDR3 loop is CASSFTIQGTEAFF. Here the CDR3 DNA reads TGTGCCAGCAGTTTCACAATACAGGGAACTGAAGCTTTCTTT.

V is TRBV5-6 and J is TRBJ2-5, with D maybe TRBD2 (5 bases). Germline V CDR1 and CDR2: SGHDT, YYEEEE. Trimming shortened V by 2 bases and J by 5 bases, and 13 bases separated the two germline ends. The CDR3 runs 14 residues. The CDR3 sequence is CASSLKTWRETQYF. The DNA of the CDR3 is TGTGCCAGCAGCTTAAAGACATGGAGGGAGACCCAGTACTTC.

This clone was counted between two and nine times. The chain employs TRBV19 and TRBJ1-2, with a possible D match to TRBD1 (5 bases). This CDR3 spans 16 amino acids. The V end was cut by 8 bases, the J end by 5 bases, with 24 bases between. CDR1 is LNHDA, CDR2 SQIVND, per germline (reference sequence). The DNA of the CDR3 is TGTGCCAGTGACGGGGGTTTGGACTCCGAGGATTATGGCTACACCTTC. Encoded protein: CASDGGLDSEDYGYTF.

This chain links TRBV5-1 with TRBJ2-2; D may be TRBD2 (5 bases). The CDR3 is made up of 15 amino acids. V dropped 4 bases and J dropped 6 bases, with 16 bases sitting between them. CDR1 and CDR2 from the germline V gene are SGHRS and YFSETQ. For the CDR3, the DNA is TGCGCCAGCAGCGCCGGACGGGGAGAGGCCGGGGAGCTGTTTTTT. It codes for CASSAGRGEAGELFF.

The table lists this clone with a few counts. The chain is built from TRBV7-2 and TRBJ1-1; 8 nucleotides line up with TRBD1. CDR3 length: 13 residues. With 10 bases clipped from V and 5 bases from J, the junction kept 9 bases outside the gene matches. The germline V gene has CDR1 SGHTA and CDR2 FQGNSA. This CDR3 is CATPGQGRTEAFF. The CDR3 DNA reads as TGTGCCACCCCCGGACAGGGACGGACTGAAGCTTTCTTT.

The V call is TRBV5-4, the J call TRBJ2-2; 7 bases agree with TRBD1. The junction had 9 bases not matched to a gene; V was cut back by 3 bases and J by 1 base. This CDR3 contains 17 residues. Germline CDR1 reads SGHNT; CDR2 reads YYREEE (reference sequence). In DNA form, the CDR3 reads TGTGCCAGCAGCTCACCAAGGGACAGCTTGAACACCGGGGAGCTGTTTTTT. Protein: CASSSPRDSLNTGELFF.

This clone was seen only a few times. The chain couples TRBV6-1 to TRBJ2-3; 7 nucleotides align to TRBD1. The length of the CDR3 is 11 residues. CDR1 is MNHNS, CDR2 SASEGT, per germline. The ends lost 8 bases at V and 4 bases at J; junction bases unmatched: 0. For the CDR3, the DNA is TGTGCCAGCGACAGGGCAGATACGCAGTATTTT. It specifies CASDRADTQYF.

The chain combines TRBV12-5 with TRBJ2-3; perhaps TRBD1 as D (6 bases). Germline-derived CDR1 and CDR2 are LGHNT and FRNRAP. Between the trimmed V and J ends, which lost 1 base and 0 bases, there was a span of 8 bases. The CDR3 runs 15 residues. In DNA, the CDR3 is TGTGCTAGTGGTTTGGGCGGACAGAGCACAGATACGCAGTATTTT. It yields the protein CASGLGGQSTDTQYF.

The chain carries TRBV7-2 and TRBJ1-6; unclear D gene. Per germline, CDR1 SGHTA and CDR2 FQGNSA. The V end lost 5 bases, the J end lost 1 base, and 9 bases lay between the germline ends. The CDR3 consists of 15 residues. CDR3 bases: TGTGCCAGCAGCACCCAGAGGTCCTATAATTCACCCCTCCACTTT. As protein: CASSTQRSYNSPLHF.

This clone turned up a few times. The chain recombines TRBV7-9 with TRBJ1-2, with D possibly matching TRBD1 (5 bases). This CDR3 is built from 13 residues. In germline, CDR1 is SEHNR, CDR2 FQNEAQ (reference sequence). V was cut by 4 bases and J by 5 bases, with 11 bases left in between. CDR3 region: CASSSPPGYGYTF. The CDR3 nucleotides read TGTGCCAGCAGCTCACCCCCAGGGTATGGCTACACCTTC. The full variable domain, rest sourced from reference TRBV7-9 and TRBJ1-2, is DTGVSQNPRHKITKRGQNVTFRCDPISEHNRLYWYRQTLGQGPEFLTYFQNEAQLEKSRLLSDRFSAERPKGSFSTLEIQRTEQGDSAMYLCASSSPPGYGYTFGSGTRLTVV.

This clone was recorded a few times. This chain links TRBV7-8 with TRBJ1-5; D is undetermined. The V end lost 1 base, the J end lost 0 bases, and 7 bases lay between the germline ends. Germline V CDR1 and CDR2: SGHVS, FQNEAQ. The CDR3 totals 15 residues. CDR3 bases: TGTGCCAGCAGCTTAGGAGGGAATAGCAATCAGCCCCAGCATTTT. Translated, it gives CASSLGGNSNQPQHF.

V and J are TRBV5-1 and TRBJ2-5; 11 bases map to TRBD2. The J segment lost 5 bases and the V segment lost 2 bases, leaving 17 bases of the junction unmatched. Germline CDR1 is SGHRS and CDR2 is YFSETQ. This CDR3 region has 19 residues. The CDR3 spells CASSFSFAASGGSGETQYF. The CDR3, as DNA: TGCGCCAGCAGCTTTTCTTTCGCGGCTAGCGGGGGGTCTGGGGAGACCCAGTACTTC.

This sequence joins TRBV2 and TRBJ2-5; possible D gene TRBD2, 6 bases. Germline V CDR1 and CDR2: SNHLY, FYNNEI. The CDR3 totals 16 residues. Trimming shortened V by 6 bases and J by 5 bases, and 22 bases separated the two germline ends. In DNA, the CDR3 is TGTGCCAGCAGCTCTCGCCGGGCCCTAGGAGGGGAGACCCAGTACTTC. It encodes CASSSRRALGGETQYF.

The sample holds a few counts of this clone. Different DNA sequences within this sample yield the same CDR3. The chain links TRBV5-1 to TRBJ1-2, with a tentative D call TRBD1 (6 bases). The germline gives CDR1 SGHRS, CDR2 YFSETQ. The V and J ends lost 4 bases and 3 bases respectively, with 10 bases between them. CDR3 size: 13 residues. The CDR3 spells CASSEQGDYGYTF. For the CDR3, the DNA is TGCGCCAGCAGCGAACAGGGAGACTATGGCTACACCTTC.

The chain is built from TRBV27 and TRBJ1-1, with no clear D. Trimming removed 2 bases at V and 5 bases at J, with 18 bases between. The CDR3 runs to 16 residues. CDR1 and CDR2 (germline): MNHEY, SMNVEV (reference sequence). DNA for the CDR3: TGTGCCAGCAGTTTAGAGGCACCTTCCTTAGAGACTGAAGCTTTCTTT. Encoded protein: CASSLEAPSLETEAFF.

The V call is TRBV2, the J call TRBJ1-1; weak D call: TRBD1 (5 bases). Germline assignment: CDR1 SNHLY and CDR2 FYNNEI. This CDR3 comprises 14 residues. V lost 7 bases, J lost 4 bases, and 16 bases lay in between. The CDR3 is CASTMTGGTTEAFF. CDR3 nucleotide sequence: TGTGCCAGCACCATGACCGGGGGGACCACTGAAGCTTTCTTT.

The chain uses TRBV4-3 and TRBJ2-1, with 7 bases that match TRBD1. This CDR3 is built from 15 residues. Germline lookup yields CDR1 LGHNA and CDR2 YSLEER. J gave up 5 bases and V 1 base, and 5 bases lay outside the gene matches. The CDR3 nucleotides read TGCGCCAGCAGCCAAGGACAGGGTGGGAACAATGAGCAGTTCTTC. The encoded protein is CASSQGQGGNNEQFF.

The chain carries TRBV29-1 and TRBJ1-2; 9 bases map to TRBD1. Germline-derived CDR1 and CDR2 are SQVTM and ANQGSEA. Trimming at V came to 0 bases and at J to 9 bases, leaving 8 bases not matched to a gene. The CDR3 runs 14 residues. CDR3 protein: CSVEDLGQGNSYTF. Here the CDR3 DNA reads TGCAGCGTTGAAGATCTGGGACAGGGTAATAGCTACACCTTC.

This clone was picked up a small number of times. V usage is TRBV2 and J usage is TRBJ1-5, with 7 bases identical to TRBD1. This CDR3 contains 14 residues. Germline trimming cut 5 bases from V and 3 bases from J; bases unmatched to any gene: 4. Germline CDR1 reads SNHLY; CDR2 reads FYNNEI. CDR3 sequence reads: CASSLDRNNQPQHF. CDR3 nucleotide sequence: TGTGCCAGCAGTTTGGACAGGAACAATCAGCCCCAGCATTTT.

This CDR3 is CASSLRDRLYGYTF. The CDR3 DNA follows: TGTGCCAGCAGTCTCCGGGACAGACTCTATGGCTACACCTTC. The chain couples TRBV6-1 to TRBJ1-2, with 7 bases identical to TRBD1. Unmatched junction bases numbered 7, after V lost 5 bases and J lost 4 bases. Germline V gene lookup returns CDR1 MNHNS and CDR2 SASEGT. This CDR3 has 14 residues.

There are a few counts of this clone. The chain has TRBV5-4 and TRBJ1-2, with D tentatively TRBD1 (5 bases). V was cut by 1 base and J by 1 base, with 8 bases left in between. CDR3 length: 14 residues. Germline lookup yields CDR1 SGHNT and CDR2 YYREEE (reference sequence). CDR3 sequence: CASSLRDSNYGYTF. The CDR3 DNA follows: TGTGCCAGCAGCTTGAGAGACAGTAACTATGGCTACACCTTC.

The CDR3 here is CASSPKQGIAKNIQYF. The CDR3 DNA is TGTGCCAGCTCACCAAAACAGGGTATAGCCAAAAACATTCAGTACTTC. The rearrangement joins TRBV18 to TRBJ2-4; possibly TRBD1 for D (6 bases). Germline assignment: CDR1 KGHSH and CDR2 LQKENI. Trimming left V 2 bases short and J 0 bases short, with 11 bases between. The CDR3 is 16 residues long.

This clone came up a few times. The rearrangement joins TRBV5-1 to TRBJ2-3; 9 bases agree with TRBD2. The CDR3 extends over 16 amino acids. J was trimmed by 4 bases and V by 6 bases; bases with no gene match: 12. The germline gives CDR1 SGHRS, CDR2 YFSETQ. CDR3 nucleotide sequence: TGCGCCAGCACACCCGGTAGCGGGGGTGGTTCAGATACGCAGTATTTT. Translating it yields CASTPGSGGGSDTQYF. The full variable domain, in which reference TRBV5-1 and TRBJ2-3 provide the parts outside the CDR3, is KAGVTQTPRYLIKTRGQQVTLSCSPISGHRSVSWYQQTPGQGLQFLFEYFSETQRNKGNFPGRFSGRQFSNSRSEMNVSTLELGDSALYLCASTPGSGGGSDTQYFGPGTRLTVL.

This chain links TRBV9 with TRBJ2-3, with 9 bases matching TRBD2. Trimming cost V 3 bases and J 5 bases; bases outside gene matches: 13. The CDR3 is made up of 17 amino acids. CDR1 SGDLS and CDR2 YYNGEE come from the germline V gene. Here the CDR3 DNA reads TGTGCCAGCAGCGGAGGTCCGGCGGGGGGGCCTAAAGATACGCAGTATTTT. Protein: CASSGGPAGGPKDTQYF.

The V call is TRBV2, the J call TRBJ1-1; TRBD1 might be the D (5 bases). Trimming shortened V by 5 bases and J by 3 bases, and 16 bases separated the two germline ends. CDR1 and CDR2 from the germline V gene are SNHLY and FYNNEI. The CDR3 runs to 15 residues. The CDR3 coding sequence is TGTGCCAGCAGTTCCCGGTCGGGGGGAGACACTGAAGCTTTCTTT. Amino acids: CASSSRSGGDTEAFF.

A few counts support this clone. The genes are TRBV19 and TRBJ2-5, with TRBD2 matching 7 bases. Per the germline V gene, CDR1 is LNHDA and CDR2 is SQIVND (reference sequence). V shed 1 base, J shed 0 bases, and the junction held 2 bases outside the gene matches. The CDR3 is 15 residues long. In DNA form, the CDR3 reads TGTGCCAGTAGTATAGGACGGGGGGACCAAGAGACCCAGTACTTC. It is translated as CASSIGRGDQETQYF. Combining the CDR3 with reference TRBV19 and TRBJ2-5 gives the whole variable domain DGGITQSPKYLFRKEGQNVTLSCEQNLNHDAMYWYRQDPGQGLRLIYYSQIVNDFQKGDIAEGYSVSREKKESFPLTVTSAQKNPTAFYLCASSIGRGDQETQYFGPGTRLLVL.